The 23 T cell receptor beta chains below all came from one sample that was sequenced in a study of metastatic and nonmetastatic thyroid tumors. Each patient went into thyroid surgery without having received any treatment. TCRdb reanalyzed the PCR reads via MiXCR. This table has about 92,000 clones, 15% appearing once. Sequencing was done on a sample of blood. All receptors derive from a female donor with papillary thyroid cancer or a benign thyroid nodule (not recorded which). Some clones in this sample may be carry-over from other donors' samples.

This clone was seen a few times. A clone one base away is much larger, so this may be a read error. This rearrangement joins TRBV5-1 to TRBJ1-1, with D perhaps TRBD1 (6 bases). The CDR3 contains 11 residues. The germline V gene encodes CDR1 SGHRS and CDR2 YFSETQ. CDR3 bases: TGCGCCGGCAGGACAGCCGATGAAGCTTTCTTT. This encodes CAGRTADEAFF.

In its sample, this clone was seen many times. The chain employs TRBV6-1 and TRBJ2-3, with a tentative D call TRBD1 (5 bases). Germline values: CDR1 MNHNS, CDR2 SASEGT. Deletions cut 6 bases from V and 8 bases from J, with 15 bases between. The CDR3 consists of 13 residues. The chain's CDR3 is CASSKNRRATQYF. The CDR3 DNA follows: TGTGCCAGCAGCAAGAATCGCAGGGCTACGCAGTATTTT.

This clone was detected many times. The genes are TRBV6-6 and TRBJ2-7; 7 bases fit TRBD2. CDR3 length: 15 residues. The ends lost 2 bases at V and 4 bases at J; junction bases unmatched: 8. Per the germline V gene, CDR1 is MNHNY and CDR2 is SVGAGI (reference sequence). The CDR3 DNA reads TGTGCCAGCAGTTACGTGGGGGGGAAAGAGTACGAGCAGTACTTC. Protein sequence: CASSYVGGKEYEQYF.

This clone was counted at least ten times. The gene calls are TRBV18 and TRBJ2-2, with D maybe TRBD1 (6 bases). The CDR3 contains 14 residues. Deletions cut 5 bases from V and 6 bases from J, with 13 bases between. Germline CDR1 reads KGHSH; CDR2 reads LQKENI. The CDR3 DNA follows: TGTGCCAGCTCAGCCCAACAGGGATCCGGGGAGCTGTTTTTT. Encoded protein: CASSAQQGSGELFF.

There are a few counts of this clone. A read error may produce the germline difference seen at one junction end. The CDR3 nucleotides read TGCGCCAGCAGCTTCGGGACCGCCGGCACTGGAGCTTTCTTT. Translation gives CASSFGTAGTGAFF. The chain is built from TRBV5-1 and TRBJ1-1; maybe TRBD1 (5 bases). The V gene's germline CDR1 is SGHRS and CDR2 YFSETQ. The CDR3 spans 14 residues.

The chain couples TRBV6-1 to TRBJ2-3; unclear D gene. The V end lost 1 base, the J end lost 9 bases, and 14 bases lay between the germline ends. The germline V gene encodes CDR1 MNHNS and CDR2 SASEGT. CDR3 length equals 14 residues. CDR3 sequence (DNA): TGTGCCAGCAGTGAAGAATTACACGTTAGGACGCAGTATTTT. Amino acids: CASSEELHVRTQYF.

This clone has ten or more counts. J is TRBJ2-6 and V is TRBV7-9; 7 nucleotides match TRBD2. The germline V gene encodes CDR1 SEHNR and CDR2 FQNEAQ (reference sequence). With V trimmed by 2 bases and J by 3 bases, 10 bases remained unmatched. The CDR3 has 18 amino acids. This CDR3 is CASSLQRGGALGANVLTF. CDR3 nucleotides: TGTGCCAGCAGCTTACAGAGGGGAGGGGCGCTTGGGGCCAACGTCCTGACTTTC.

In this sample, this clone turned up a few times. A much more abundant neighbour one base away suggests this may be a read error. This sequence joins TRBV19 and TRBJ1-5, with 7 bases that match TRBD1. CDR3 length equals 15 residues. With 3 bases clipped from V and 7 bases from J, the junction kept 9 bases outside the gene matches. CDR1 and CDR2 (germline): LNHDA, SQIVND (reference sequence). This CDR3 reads CASSIEQGFPQPQHF. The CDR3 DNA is TGTGCCAGTAGTATCGAACAGGGGTTCCCACAGCCCCAGCATTTT.

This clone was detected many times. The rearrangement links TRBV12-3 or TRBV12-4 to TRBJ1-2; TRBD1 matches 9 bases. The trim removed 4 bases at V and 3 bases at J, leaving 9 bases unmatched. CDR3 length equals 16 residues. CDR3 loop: CASSSFQTGGYYGYTF. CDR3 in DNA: TGTGCCAGCAGTTCGTTCCAGACAGGGGGATACTATGGCTACACCTTC.

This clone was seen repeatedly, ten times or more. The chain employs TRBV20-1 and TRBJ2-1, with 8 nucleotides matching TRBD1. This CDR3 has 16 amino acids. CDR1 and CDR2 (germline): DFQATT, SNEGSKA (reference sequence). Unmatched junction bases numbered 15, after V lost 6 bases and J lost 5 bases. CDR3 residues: CSAPVGRGQGNNEQFF. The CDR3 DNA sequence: TGCAGTGCCCCGGTAGGCAGGGGGCAGGGGAACAATGAGCAGTTCTTC.

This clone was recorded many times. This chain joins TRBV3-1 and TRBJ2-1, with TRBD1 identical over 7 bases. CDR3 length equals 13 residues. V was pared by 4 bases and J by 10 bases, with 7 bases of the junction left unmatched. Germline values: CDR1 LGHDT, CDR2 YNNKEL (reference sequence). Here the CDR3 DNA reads TGTGCCAGCAGCCCTACAGGGGTTGGGGAGCAGTTCTTC. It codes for CASSPTGVGEQFF.

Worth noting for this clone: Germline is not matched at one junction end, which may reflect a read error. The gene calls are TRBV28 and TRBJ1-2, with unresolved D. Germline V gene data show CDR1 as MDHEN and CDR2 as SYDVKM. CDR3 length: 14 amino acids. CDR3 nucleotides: TGTGCCAGCATGGTTGGCGGCTCTAACTATCGCTACACCTTC. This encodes CASMVGGSNYRYTF.

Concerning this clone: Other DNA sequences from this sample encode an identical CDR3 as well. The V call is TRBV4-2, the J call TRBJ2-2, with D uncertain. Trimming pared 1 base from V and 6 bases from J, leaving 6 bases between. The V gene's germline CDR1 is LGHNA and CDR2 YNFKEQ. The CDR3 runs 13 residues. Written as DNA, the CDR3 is TGTGCCAGCAGCCAAGGGGCACCCGGGGAGCTGTTTTTT. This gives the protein CASSQGAPGELFF.

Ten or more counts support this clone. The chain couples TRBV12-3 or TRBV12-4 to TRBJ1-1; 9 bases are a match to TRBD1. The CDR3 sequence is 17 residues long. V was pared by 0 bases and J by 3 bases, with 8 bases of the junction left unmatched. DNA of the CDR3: TGTGCCAGCAGTTTAGCGGCCACAGGGGGCGCAGACACTGAAGCTTTCTTT. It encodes CASSLAATGGADTEAFF.

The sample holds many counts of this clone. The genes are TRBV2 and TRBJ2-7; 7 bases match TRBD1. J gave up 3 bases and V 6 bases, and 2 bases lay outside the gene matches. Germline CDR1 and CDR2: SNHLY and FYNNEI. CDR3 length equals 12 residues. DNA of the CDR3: TGTGCCAGCAGATGGGACAGCTACGAGCAGTACTTC. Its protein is CASRWDSYEQYF.

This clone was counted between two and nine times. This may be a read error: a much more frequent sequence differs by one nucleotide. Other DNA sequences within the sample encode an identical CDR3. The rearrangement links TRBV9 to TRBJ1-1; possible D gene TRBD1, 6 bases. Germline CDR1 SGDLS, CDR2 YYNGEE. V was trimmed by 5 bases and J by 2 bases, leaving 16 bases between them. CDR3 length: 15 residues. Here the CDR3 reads CASSRSADRNTEAFF. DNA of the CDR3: TGTGCCAGCAGTCGATCAGCGGACAGAAACACTGAAGCTTTCTTT.

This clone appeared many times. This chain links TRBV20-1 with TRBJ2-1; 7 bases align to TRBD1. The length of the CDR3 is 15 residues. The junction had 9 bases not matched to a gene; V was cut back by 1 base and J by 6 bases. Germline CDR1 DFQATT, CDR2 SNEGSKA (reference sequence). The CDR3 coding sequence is TGCAGTGCTAGAGGGGACAGCGAGGTCGGCAATGAGCAGTTCTTC. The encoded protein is CSARGDSEVGNEQFF.

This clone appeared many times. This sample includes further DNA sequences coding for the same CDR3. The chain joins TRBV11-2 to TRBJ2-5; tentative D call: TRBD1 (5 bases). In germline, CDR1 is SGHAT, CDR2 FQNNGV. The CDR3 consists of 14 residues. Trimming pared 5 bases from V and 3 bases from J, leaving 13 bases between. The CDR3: CASSPLGQEETQYF. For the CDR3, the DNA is TGTGCCAGCAGCCCTCTGGGGCAGGAAGAGACCCAGTACTTC.

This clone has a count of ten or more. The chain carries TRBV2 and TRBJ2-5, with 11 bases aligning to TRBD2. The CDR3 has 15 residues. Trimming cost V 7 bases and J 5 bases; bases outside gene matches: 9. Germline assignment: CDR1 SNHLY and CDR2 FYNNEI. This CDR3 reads CASILLTSGVETQYF. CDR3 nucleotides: TGTGCCAGCATTCTCCTGACTAGCGGGGTCGAGACCCAGTACTTC. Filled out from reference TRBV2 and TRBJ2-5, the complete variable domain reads EPEVTQTPSHQVTQMGQEVILRCVPISNHLYFYWYRQILGQKVEFLVSFYNNEISEKSEIFDDQFSVERPDGSNFTLKIRSTKLEDSAMYFCASILLTSGVETQYFGPGTRLLVL.

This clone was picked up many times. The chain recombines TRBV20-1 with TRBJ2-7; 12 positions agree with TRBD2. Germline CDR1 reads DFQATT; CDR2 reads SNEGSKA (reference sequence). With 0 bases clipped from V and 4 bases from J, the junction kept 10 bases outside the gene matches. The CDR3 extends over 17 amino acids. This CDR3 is CSARDLRPSGGEYEQYF. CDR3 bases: TGCAGTGCTAGAGATCTCCGTCCTAGCGGGGGGGAGTACGAGCAGTACTTC.

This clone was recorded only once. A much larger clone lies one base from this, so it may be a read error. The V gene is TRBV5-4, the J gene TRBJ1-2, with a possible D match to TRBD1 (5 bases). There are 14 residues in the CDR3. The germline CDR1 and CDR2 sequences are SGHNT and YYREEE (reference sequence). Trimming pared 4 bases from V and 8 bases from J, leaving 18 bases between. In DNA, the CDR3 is TGTGCCAGCAGCGGCCCGGGACTTGGGGAAGGCTACACCTTC. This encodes CASSGPGLGEGYTF.

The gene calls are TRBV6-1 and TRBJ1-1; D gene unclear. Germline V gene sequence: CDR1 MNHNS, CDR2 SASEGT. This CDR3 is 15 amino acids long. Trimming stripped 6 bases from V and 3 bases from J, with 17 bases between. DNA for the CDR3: TGTGCCAGCAGGGGCGACACCATTTTGGACACTGAAGCTTTCTTT. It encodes CASRGDTILDTEAFF.

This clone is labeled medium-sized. CDR3 loop: CASRQGGSTEAFF. CDR3 coding DNA: TGTGCCAGCCGCCAGGGGGGGAGCACTGAAGCTTTCTTT. The gene calls are TRBV6-1 and TRBJ1-1; 7 bases map to TRBD1. The germline V gene has CDR1 MNHNS and CDR2 SASEGT. There are 13 residues in the CDR3. V lost 8 bases, J lost 4 bases, and 7 bases stayed unmatched.